The subject of this entry is one T cell receptor beta chain. These data originate in a study of technical replicates of blood from a handful of donors. Method: immunoSEQ multiplex PCR; TCRdb's copy keeps in-frame clones and lacks some. Of some 78,000 clones listed, approximately 95% were seen once; the top ten hold 0.2% to 0.3%. Germline CDR1 MDHEN, CDR2 SYDVKM. The CDR3 runs 15 residues. Trimming removed 6 bases from V and 9 bases from J; junction bases left unmatched: 5. V and J are TRBV28 and TRBJ2-1; 16 bases are shared with TRBD2. Sequencing was performed on T cells isolated from PBMCs. This TCR derives from a human donor in good health. The CDR3 sequence is CASSSGTSGRGEQFF. CDR3 bases: TGTGCCAGCAGCAGCGGGACTAGCGGGAGGGGTGAGCAGTTCTTC.